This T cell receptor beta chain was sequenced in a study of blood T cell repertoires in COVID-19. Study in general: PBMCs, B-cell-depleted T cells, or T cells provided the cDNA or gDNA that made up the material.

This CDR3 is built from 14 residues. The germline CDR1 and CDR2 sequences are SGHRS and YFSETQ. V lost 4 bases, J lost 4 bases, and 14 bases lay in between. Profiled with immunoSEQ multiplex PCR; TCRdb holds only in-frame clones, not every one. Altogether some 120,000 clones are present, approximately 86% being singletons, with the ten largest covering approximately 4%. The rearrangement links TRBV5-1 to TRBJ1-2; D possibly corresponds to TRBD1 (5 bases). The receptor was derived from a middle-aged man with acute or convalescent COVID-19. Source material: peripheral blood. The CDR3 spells CASSPAWGGYGYTF. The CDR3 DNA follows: TGCGCCAGCAGCCCGGCCTGGGGCGGCTATGGCTACACCTTC. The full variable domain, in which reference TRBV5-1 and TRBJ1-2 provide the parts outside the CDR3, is KAGVTQTPRYLIKTRGQQVTLSCSPISGHRSVSWYQQTPGQGLQFLFEYFSETQRNKGNFPGRFSGRQFSNSRSEMNVSTLELGDSALYLCASSPAWGGYGYTFGSGTRLTVV.